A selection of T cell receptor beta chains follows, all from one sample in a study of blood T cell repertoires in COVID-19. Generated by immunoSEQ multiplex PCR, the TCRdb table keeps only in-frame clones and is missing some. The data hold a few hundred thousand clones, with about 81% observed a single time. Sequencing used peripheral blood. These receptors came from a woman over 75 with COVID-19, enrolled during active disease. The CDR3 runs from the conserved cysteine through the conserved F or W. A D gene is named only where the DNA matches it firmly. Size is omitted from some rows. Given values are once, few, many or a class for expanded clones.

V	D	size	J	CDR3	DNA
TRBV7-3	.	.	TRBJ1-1	CARSLTGDSWAEAFF	TGTGCCCGCAGCCTTACCGGGGACTCATGGGCTGAAGCTTTCTTT
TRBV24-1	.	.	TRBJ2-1	CATSDSGRLFYNEQFF	TGTGCCACCAGTGATTCCGGTCGCCTCTTTTACAATGAGCAGTTCTTC
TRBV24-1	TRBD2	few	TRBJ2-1	CATSDRLAGGHNEQFF	TGTGCCACCAGTGATCGGCTAGCGGGAGGGCACAATGAGCAGTTCTTC
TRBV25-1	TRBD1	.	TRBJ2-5	CASSEDRGLAKTQYF	TGTGCCAGCAGTGAGGACAGGGGGCTGGCGAAGACCCAGTACTTC
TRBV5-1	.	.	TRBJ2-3	CASSLVPGTSTDTQYF	TGCGCCAGCAGCTTGGTCCCAGGGACAAGCACAGATACGCAGTATTTT
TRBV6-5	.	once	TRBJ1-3	CASSSSGGNTIYF	TGTGCCAGCAGCTCGAGCGGGGGAAACACCATATATTTT
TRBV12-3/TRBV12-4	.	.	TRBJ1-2	CASSLALGGGYTF	TGTGCCAGCAGTTTAGCGCTAGGGGGTGGCTACACCTTC
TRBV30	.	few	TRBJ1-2	CAWSQTVGGYTF	TGTGCCTGGAGCCAAACAGTGGGTGGCTACACCTTC
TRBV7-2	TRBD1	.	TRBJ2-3	CASSLGGQGRTDTQYF	TGTGCCAGCAGCTTAGGGGGACAGGGGAGGACAGATACGCAGTATTTT
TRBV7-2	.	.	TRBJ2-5	CASSLAHLPLETQYF	TGTGCCAGCAGCTTAGCGCACCTACCGTTGGAGACCCAGTACTTC
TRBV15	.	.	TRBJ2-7	CATSRQREYEQYF	TGTGCCACCAGCAGACAGAGGGAGTACGAGCAGTACTTC
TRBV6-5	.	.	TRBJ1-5	CASSRTAGNQPQHF	TGTGCCAGCAGTAGGACAGCCGGCAATCAGCCCCAGCATTTT
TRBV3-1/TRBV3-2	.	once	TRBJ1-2	CASSRREDYGYTF	TGTGCCAGCAGCCGCAGGGAAGACTATGGCTACACCTTC
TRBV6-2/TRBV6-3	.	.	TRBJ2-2	CASSYPLQLGIIVRELFF	TGTGCCAGCAGTTACCCCCTCCAACTAGGGATTATTGTCCGGGAGCTGTTTTTT
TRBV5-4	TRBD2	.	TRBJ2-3	CASSFGGGAFSDTQYF	TGTGCCAGCAGCTTCGGCGGGGGGGCGTTCTCAGATACGCAGTATTTT
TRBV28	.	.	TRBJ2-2	CASSFLSGELFF	TGTGCCAGCAGTTTTTTATCCGGGGAGCTGTTTTTT
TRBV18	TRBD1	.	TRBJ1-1	CASSLGQGHTEAFF	TGTGCCAGCTCTCTTGGACAGGGACACACTGAAGCTTTCTTT
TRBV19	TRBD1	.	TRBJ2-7	CASTTTGGLEQYF	TGTGCCAGTACTACGACAGGGGGCCTCGAGCAGTACTTC
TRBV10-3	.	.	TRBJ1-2	CAIRAAAYGYTF	TGTGCCATCAGGGCGGCAGCCTATGGCTACACCTTC
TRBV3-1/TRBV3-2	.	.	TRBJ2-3	CASSQGTADADTQYF	TGTGCCAGCAGCCAAGGGACAGCTGACGCAGATACGCAGTATTTT
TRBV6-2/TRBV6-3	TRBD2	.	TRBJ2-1	CASSRLFFTSGAYNEQFF	TGTGCCAGCAGCCGCCTTTTCTTCACTAGCGGGGCATACAATGAGCAGTTCTTC
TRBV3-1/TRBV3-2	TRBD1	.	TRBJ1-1	CASSLKQGLNTEAFF	TGTGCCAGCAGCCTAAAACAGGGGTTGAACACTGAAGCTTTCTTT
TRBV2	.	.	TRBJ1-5	CASSRGNQPQHF	TGTGCCAGCTCCCGCGGCAATCAGCCCCAGCATTTT
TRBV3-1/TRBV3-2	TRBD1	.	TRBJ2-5	CASSLRDRGRETQYF	TGTGCCAGCAGCCTCCGGGACAGGGGACGAGAGACCCAGTACTTC